The clone carrying this T cell receptor (beta chain) was seen a handful of times. The data are from a study of identical twins. TCRdb redid the calling of the 5' RACE reads with MiXCR, one entry per CDR3 protein. This table holds approximately 670,000 distinct CDR3 sequences, around 6.1% found once. V was shortened by 2 bases and J by 2 bases, with 10 bases between the two germline ends. The CDR3 has 15 amino acids. Per the germline V gene, CDR1 is MNHEY and CDR2 is SMNVEV (reference sequence). The clonotype originates from a man younger than 30 in good health. The chain recombines TRBV27 with TRBJ1-5; unclear D gene. The sample consisted of naive T cells sorted from blood. The CDR3 DNA reads as TGTGCCAGCAGTTTAAGGGCTCAAGGCAATCAGCCCCAGCATTTT. Protein product: CASSLRAQGNQPQHF.